The clone carrying this T cell receptor beta chain showed up many times. This sample was taken from a study of T-cell reconstitution after alpha-beta-depleted transplantation in children. This CDR3 has 17 residues. Trimming at V came to 5 bases and at J to 2 bases, leaving 13 bases not matched to a gene. In germline, CDR1 is MNHEY, CDR2 SMNVEV (reference sequence). Preparation of the TCRbeta library used unique molecular identifiers. MiXCR was run by TCRdb on the PCR reads, yielding one entry per CDR3 protein. The sample consists of 450,000 to 500,000 distinct CDR3 sequences, roughly an eighth of them appearing once.

The source material was PBMCs from the stem cell graft donor, sampled from the stem cell graft. This sequence originates from a human donor who donated a stem cell graft to a child with combined immunodeficiency. The V call is TRBV27, the J call TRBJ2-7, with 9 bases matching TRBD1. The CDR3 nucleotides read TGTGCCAGCAGTCCGACAGGGGGACCGGGACAACCCTACGAGCAGTACTTC. Amino acid sequence: CASSPTGGPGQPYEQYF.